This T cell receptor beta chain came from a study of T cell responses to AZD1222 COVID-19 vaccine. Study-wide findings and caveats: Once two AZD1222 doses were given, Spike-specific TCR breadth and depth went up.

V was trimmed by 6 bases and J by 3 bases, leaving 18 bases between them. The CDR3 length is 15 residues. The germline V gene encodes CDR1 WSHSY and CDR2 SAAADI. Sequenced by immunoSEQ multiplex PCR; TCRdb stores in-frame clones only, minus some. The sample has about 150,000 clones, roughly 87% seen once. With respect to this clone: No antigen is known for it.

The source material was peripheral blood, sampled 28 days after the second AZD1222 dose. The chain couples TRBV10-2 to TRBJ2-7, with D perhaps TRBD2 (5 bases). This clonotype originated in an adult who received the AZD1222 COVID-19 vaccine. The CDR3, as DNA: TGCGCCAGCAGGGGAGACTTGGCTGCCTTCTACGAGCAGTACTTC. Amino acids: CASRGDLAAFYEQYF.